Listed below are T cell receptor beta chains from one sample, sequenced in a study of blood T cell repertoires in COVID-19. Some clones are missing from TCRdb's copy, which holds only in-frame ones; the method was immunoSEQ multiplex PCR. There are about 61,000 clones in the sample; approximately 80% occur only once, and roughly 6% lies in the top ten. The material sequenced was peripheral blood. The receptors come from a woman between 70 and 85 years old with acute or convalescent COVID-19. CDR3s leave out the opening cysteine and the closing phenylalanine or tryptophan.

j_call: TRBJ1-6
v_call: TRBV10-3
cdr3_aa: AISEQSSYNSPLH

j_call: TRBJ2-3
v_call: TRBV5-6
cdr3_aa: ASSPRGLLLLRDTQY

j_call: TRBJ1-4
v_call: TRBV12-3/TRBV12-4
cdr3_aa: ASRLDRGEKLF

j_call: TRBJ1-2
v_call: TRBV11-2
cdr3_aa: ASSQEGQGYGYT

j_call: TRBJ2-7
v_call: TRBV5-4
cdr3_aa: ASSSLTGGTNYEQY

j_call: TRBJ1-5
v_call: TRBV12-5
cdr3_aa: ASARRLGAGYGNQPQH

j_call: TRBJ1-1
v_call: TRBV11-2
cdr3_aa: ASSLSGGTEAF

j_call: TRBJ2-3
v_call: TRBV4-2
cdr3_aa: ASSLRPGQGASGTDTQY

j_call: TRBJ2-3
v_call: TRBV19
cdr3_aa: ASTPQASTDTQY

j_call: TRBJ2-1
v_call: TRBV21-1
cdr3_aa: ASSKALSGTYNEQF

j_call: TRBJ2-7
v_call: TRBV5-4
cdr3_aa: ASSTGTRSYEQY

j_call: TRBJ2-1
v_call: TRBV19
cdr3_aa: ASSTTLINSISYNEQF

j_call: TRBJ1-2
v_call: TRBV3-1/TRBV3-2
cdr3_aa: ASSLGRSGTEYGYT

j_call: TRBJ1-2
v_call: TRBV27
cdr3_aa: ASSFKGSGGHGYT

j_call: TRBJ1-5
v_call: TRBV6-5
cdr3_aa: ASSRQGARNQPQH

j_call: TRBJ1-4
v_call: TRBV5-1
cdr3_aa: ASSSPGQGEKLF

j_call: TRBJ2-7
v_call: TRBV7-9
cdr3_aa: ASSLEGLAGDLFYEQY

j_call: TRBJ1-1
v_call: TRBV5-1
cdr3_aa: ASQQGAAVVTEAF

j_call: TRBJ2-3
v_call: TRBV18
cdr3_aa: ASSAVRGLPNTDTQY

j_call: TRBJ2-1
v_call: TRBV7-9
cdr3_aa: ASSLGVAGPYNEQF

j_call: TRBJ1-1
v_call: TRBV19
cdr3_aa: ASSTLTASNTEAF

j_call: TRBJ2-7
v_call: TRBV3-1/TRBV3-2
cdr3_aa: ASSQGGIDRQY

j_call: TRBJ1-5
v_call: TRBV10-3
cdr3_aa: AISLPPTGGRGDRDQPQH

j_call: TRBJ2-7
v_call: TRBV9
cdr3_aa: ASSEGLGGEQY

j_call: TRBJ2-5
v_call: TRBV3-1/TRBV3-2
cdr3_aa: ASSQDLGTQY